This entry is about one T cell receptor (beta chain). What it binds is unknown. With 2 bases removed from V and 7 bases from J, the gap between germline ends came to 12 bases. CDR1 is GTSNPN, CDR2 SVGIG, per germline (reference sequence). This CDR3 comprises 13 residues. PCR or immunohistochemistry showed mismatch repair deficiency in every enrolled patient. Three pembrolizumab responders had their TCRs sequenced. This record belongs to a study of PD-1 blockade in mismatch repair-deficient tumors. General study points: After pembrolizumab, tumor-resident clones rose rapidly, then generally contracted before radiologic responses.

Repertoires were generated with immunoSEQ multiplex PCR, while TCRdb's copy carries only in-frame clones and drops some. The sample lists over 100,000 clones; around 80% were seen once. The chain links TRBV30 to TRBJ2-1; D assignment may be TRBD1 or TRBD2 (6 bases each). Sequencing was performed on peripheral blood, taken 60 weeks after starting pembrolizumab. This receptor was taken from an adult with mismatch repair-deficient cancer. CDR3 in DNA: TGTGCCTGGAGTACCGGGGGCGCGAATGAGCAGTTCTTC. Translation gives CAWSTGGANEQFF.